This T cell receptor beta chain was retrieved from a study of T cell changes during pregnancy in multiple sclerosis. The germline V gene encodes CDR1 SGHTA and CDR2 FQGNSA. The V gene end was trimmed by 3 bases and the J gene end by 3 bases; junction bases not matched to a gene: 2. This CDR3 comprises 15 residues. Sequencing used immunoSEQ multiplex PCR; TCRdb keeps in-frame clones, though not all of them. Among tens of thousands of clones listed, approximately 90% were seen once. This clonotype originated in a female donor with multiple sclerosis, enrolled in a pregnancy study. The chain combines TRBV7-2 with TRBJ2-1, with 10 nucleotides matching TRBD2. The sequenced sample was CD4+ T cells from peripheral blood mononuclear cells, obtained in the first trimester of pregnancy. CDR3 protein: CASSFGTSDYNEQFF. The CDR3 DNA reads as TGTGCCAGCAGCTTCGGGACTAGCGACTACAATGAGCAGTTCTTC.